One sample yielded the 21 T cell receptor beta chains listed below, sequenced in a study of technical replicates of blood from several donors. This table comes from immunoSEQ multiplex PCR, and its TCRdb copy is limited to in-frame clones, with some not included. The sample has more than 70,000 clones; around 90% are singletons. Sequencing was carried out using T cells isolated from PBMCs. The receptors shown here come from a human donor in good health.

The sample holds one count of this clone. The chain uses TRBV5-1 and TRBJ2-5; 13 positions match TRBD2. V trimming: 4 bases; J trimming: 7 bases; junction bases outside the gene matches: 10. Germline V CDR1 and CDR2: SGHRS, YFSETQ. This CDR3 has 16 residues. The CDR3 here is CASSTGLAGAMGTQYF. CDR3 bases: TGCGCCAGCAGCACCGGACTAGCGGGGGCTATGGGGACCCAGTACTTC.

The J gene is TRBJ1-1, the V gene TRBV9; possibly TRBD1 for D (6 bases). Looked up from germline, CDR1 is SGDLS and CDR2 is YYNGEE. Deletions cut 1 base from V and 3 bases from J, with 13 bases between. The CDR3 is 15 amino acids. CDR3 sequence reads: CASSVYRDWDTEAFF. The CDR3 nucleotides are TGTGCCAGCAGCGTATACAGGGATTGGGACACTGAAGCTTTCTTT.

The CDR3 nucleotides are TGTGCCAGCTCACCGATCAGGGGCGCAACTAATGAAAAACTGTTTTTT. This sequence encodes CASSPIRGATNEKLFF. The chain recombines TRBV18 with TRBJ1-4; tentative D call: TRBD1 (6 bases). In germline, CDR1 is KGHSH, CDR2 LQKENI. The CDR3 spans 16 residues. The V gene lost 3 bases and the J gene lost 0 bases, with 11 bases spanning the gap.

The chain joins TRBV4-1 to TRBJ1-1; possibly TRBD1 for D (5 bases). The CDR3 runs 14 residues. V was cut by 1 base and J by 3 bases, with 9 bases left in between. Germline V gene data show CDR1 as MGHRA and CDR2 as YSYEKL. The CDR3 region is CASSQVSGDTEAFF. The CDR3 nucleotides are TGCGCCAGCAGCCAAGTGTCGGGGGACACTGAAGCTTTCTTT.

The gene calls are TRBV12-5 and TRBJ1-1; D uncertain. V lost 7 bases, J lost 4 bases, and 10 bases lay in between. The CDR3 sequence is 12 residues long. Per germline, CDR1 LGHNT and CDR2 FRNRAP. CDR3 nucleotide sequence: TGTGCTAGTGCAATCGGTGGCACTGAAGCTTTCTTT. Translation gives CASAIGGTEAFF.

The chain combines TRBV4-1 with TRBJ2-3; D may be TRBD1 (5 bases). Germline V gene lookup returns CDR1 MGHRA and CDR2 YSYEKL. Trimming pared 1 base from V and 2 bases from J, leaving 13 bases between. This CDR3 region has 16 residues. This chain's CDR3 is CASSQGTPIATDTQYF. The DNA for the CDR3 is TGCGCCAGCAGCCAAGGGACACCGATCGCCACAGATACGCAGTATTTT.

V gene TRBV2 combines with J gene TRBJ2-2, with TRBD1 as a possible D gene (6 bases). The length of the CDR3 is 15 residues. CDR1 is SNHLY, CDR2 FYNNEI, per germline. V lost 4 bases and J lost 2, with 11 bases in between. CDR3 DNA sequence: TGTGCCAGCAGTGTGGACAGATACAACACCGGGGAGCTGTTTTTT. Translating gives CASSVDRYNTGELFF.

This chain connects TRBV2 to TRBJ1-4; no clear D gene. CDR3 length: 14 residues. Germline V gene sequence: CDR1 SNHLY, CDR2 FYNNEI. Trimming left V 3 bases short and J 4 bases short, with 9 bases between. DNA for the CDR3: TGTGCCAGCAGTGAGTCGGCGGGTAATGAAAAACTGTTTTTT. Its protein product is CASSESAGNEKLFF.

In this sample, this clone turned up once. The rearrangement uses TRBV11-3 and TRBJ2-1, with D possibly matching TRBD2 (6 bases). V was trimmed by 5 bases and J by 5 bases, leaving 19 bases between them. Per the germline V gene, CDR1 is SGHNT and CDR2 is YENEEA. The CDR3 is 16 amino acids. The CDR3 protein is CASSPGGGQSDNEQFF. CDR3 coding DNA: TGTGCCAGCAGCCCAGGTGGAGGGCAGTCCGACAATGAGCAGTTCTTC.

The J gene is TRBJ2-1, the V gene TRBV19; TRBD2 might be the D (5 bases). The CDR3 is 14 amino acids. Germline V CDR1 and CDR2: LNHDA, SQIVND (reference sequence). V lost 8 bases and J 4 bases, leaving 15 bases between the germline ends. The CDR3 here is CASSREPIYNEQFF. The CDR3 bases are TGTGCCAGTTCTCGGGAACCAATTTACAATGAGCAGTTCTTC.

This sequence joins TRBV29-1 and TRBJ1-1; TRBD1 is a possible D gene (6 bases). The germline gives CDR1 SQVTM, CDR2 ANQGSEA. The CDR3 contains 13 residues. The germline V and J ends were trimmed by 5 bases and 3 bases, with 13 bases remaining between them. The CDR3: CSVLGAEDTEAFF. The DNA of the CDR3 is TGCAGCGTTCTGGGGGCGGAGGACACTGAAGCTTTCTTT.

This clone was seen a single time. The chain couples TRBV30 to TRBJ1-5, with D maybe TRBD1 (5 bases). The CDR3 consists of 13 residues. Between the trimmed V and J ends, which lost 2 bases and 5 bases, there was a span of 10 bases. CDR1 and CDR2 from the germline V gene are GTSNPN and SVGIG (reference sequence). CDR3 residues: CAWSRQTDQPQHF. In DNA form, the CDR3 reads TGTGCCTGGAGTCGACAGACAGATCAGCCCCAGCATTTT.

The rearrangement links TRBV5-6 to TRBJ1-2; D ambiguous. Germline-derived CDR1 and CDR2 are SGHDT and YYEEEE. The CDR3 spans 15 residues. V gave up 2 bases and J gave up 7 bases, with 18 bases separating them. DNA for the CDR3: TGTGCCAGCAGCTTAATCCCCTCCTATGCAGGTGGCTACACCTTC. This encodes CASSLIPSYAGGYTF.

The chain is built from TRBV7-8 and TRBJ2-3; D remains unclear. V shed 1 base and J shed 11 bases, with 7 bases lying between them. The CDR3 sequence is 11 residues long. The germline gives CDR1 SGHVS, CDR2 FQNEAQ. CDR3 amino acids: CASSLDPRQYF. The CDR3 region has the DNA TGTGCCAGCAGCTTAGACCCGAGGCAGTATTTT.

The V and J genes are TRBV28 and TRBJ1-2, with D perhaps matching TRBD1 (5 bases). The CDR3 contains 15 residues. Trimming cost V 4 bases and J 4 bases, with 16 bases left between them. Germline V gene lookup returns CDR1 MDHEN and CDR2 SYDVKM. The CDR3 protein is CASSSNNWGGYGYTF. The CDR3 DNA sequence: TGTGCCAGCAGTTCCAACAACTGGGGGGGCTATGGCTACACCTTC.

The rearrangement uses TRBV28 and TRBJ1-5; no clear D. Trimming removed 4 bases from V and 4 bases from J, with 5 bases in between. Germline CDR1 and CDR2: MDHEN and SYDVKM. The CDR3 runs to 12 residues. CDR3 sequence (DNA): TGTGCCAGCAGTTCGGGAAATCAGCCCCAGCATTTT. Protein sequence: CASSSGNQPQHF.

This sequence joins TRBV6-1 and TRBJ1-5; D ambiguous. V lost 4 bases and J 7 bases, leaving 5 bases between the germline ends. This CDR3 has 11 residues. From germline, CDR1 is MNHNS and CDR2 SASEGT. In DNA form, the CDR3 reads TGTGCCAGCAGTGTCCCGCAGCCCCAGCATTTT. This sequence encodes CASSVPQPQHF.

This clone was found once. The V call is TRBV4-1, the J call TRBJ2-7, with 7 nucleotides matching TRBD2. This CDR3 has 18 amino acids. Losses at the gene ends were 1 base for V and 3 bases for J; bases not matched to a gene: 15. Germline values: CDR1 MGHRA, CDR2 YSYEKL. CDR3 sequence reads: CASSQASILAGRIYEQYF. CDR3 nucleotides: TGCGCCAGCAGCCAAGCGAGCATCTTAGCGGGTAGGATCTACGAGCAGTACTTC.

This clone was seen a single time. CDR3: CASSYLFYEQYF. CDR3 sequence (DNA): TGTGCCAGCAGTTACTTATTCTACGAGCAGTACTTC. J is TRBJ2-7 and V is TRBV6-5; D uncertain. Germline CDR1 is MNHEY and CDR2 is SVGAGI. V lost 1 base and J lost 3, with 4 bases in between. The CDR3 is made up of 12 amino acids.

The chain links TRBV19 to TRBJ2-7; TRBD1 agrees at 9 bases. The CDR3 loop spans 15 amino acids. The germline CDR1 and CDR2 sequences are LNHDA and SQIVND (reference sequence). V lost 3 bases, J lost 2 bases, and 5 bases stayed unmatched. The CDR3 reads CASSIAGQGTYEQYF. The CDR3 DNA sequence: TGTGCCAGTAGTATTGCCGGACAGGGGACCTACGAGCAGTACTTC. Full variable domain (missing parts from reference TRBV19 and TRBJ2-7): DGGITQSPKYLFRKEGQNVTLSCEQNLNHDAMYWYRQDPGQGLRLIYYSQIVNDFQKGDIAEGYSVSREKKESFPLTVTSAQKNPTAFYLCASSIAGQGTYEQYFGPGTRLTVT.

The table lists this clone with a count of one. V usage is TRBV25-1 and J usage is TRBJ2-6; 7 bases align to TRBD2. This CDR3 region has 18 residues. The germline gives CDR1 MGHDK, CDR2 SYGVNS. Trimming took 4 bases from V and 0 from J; bases not matched to a gene: 9. In DNA form, the CDR3 reads TGTGCCAGCAGTGCCCCGGGGGGAACTTTCTCTGGGGCCAACGTCCTGACTTTC. Its translation is CASSAPGGTFSGANVLTF.